This TCR beta chain was profiled in a study of blood T cell repertoires in COVID-19 (dated by TCRdb to the early 2020s). Study-level background: Collaborator samples came from the United States, Italy and Spain and covered acute and convalescent phases of COVID-19. The prospective study material was composed of cDNA or gDNA derived from T cells, B-cell-depleted T cells, or PBMCs. Subjects who had been exposed to COVID-19, were actively infected with it, or had recovered from it provided the deeply sampled blood TCRbeta repertoires that made up the dataset. The repertoires were released in a freely available public database meant as a resource for research on the immune response to SARS-CoV-2. The samples were drawn from the first 160 participants of the ongoing ImmuneRACE study and from roughly 1,300 subjects provided by 6 global collaborators. The sample metadata nearly always contained a de-identified subject ID, COVID-19 status, age in years and sex. HLA class I and class II types, where available, came from metadata supplied by the sample provider rather than from assay-based typing. General findings and caveats noted by the study authors: The amount of clinical and demographic metadata varied by source and participant and was provided uncurated.

Concerning this clone itself: The specificity of this receptor is unknown. Per-nucleotide qualities are absent, and no much larger clonotype sits a single base away.

V has 3 bases trimmed and J has 5 bases trimmed; junction bases matching no gene number 9. CDR1 KGHSH and CDR2 LQKENI are derived from the germline V gene. From cysteine to phenylalanine, the CDR3 is 15 amino acids long. This entry keeps only the CDR3 DNA: 45 bases, framed from base 1. At one collaborating source in Seattle, patients were enrolled during active infection and were followed longitudinally through the course of disease. The collaborating institutions used their own protocols to collect whole blood in K2EDTA tubes. For TCRbeta analysis, collaborator samples were shipped as frozen whole blood, as isolated PBMCs, or as DNA extracted from either sample type. The immunoSEQ Assay, a bias-controlled multiplex PCR, was used to amplify TCRbeta CDR3 regions from genomic DNA. The study's own analysis went as follows. The number of nucleated cells in each sample was estimated by amplification of reference gene primers within the assay. To quantify the absolute abundance of each unique TCRbeta CDR3 rearrangement, sequence reads were collapsed and filtered. Productive Simpson clonality was computed per sample as the square root of Simpson's diversity index over productive rearrangements. This is the immuneACCESS table as TCRdb keeps it, with only in-frame sequences that have V and J called. A part of the clones is gone; compared with another copy, unresolved V genes explain less than half, and the rest is unexplained. Clone size and V and J calls were adopted from that table, with D and trimming inferred from the DNA. The sample table holds some 320,000 clones, of which roughly 89% were seen once. Together, the top ten hold 11% of the sample.

The chain uses TRBV18 and TRBJ1-1, and TRBD1 matches 7 of the central bases. The source is a woman under 40 with COVID-19, enrolled during active disease. Sequenced: peripheral blood. The nucleotide sequence is TGTGCCAGCTCACCCGACAGGGCCGAGGTTACTGAAGCTTTCTTT. The translation is CASSPDRAEVTEAFF.